One sample yielded the 3 T cell receptor beta chains listed below, sequenced in a study of blood T cell repertoires in COVID-19. TCRdb's table, derived via immunoSEQ multiplex PCR, lists solely in-frame clones and lacks some. The profile shows around 190,000 clones, about 86% of them singletons. Sequencing was carried out using PBMCs or T cells enriched from blood (not recorded which). All receptors derive from a woman aged 40 to 49 in a cohort exposed to, infected with or recovered from COVID-19 (not recorded which).

The DNA of the CDR3 is TGTGCCAGCAGCCAAGAAGGGAGCCATCCCGGAAACACCATATATTTT. It encodes CASSQEGSHPGNTIYF. The chain links TRBV3-1 (or the pseudogene TRBV3-2) to TRBJ1-3; the D is unclear. The CDR3 is 16 residues long. Germline V CDR1 and CDR2: LGHDT, YNNKEL (reference sequence). V dropped 0 bases and J dropped 4 bases, with 13 bases sitting between them.

V usage is TRBV4-3 and J usage is TRBJ2-5; a possible D gene is TRBD2 (6 bases). Deletions cut 0 bases from V and 3 bases from J, with 14 bases between. From germline, CDR1 is LGHNA and CDR2 YSLEER. The CDR3 runs to 16 residues. This CDR3 reads CASSQDFGSPKETQYF. DNA of the CDR3: TGCGCCAGCAGCCAAGATTTCGGGAGTCCGAAAGAGACCCAGTACTTC.

The chain is built from TRBV10-3 and TRBJ1-1; D not resolved. Germline CDR1 is ENHRY and CDR2 is SYGVKD. There are 13 residues in the CDR3. V lost 10 bases to trimming and J lost 3 bases, with 15 bases between them. As DNA, the CDR3 is TGTGCCACCGGGCGGGGAAGGGACACTGAAGCTTTCTTT. Its translation: CATGRGRDTEAFF.